These 13 T cell receptor beta chains came from one sample sequenced in a study of cytomegalovirus exposure and HLA in healthy donors. Profiled with immunoSEQ multiplex PCR; TCRdb holds only in-frame clones, not every one. This sample has around 75,000 clones, with about 85% found just once. The specimen was PBMCs. The source is a man under 40 in good health and CMV-seronegative.

The chain carries TRBV28 and TRBJ2-1; D is undetermined. Trimming removed 5 bases at V and 7 bases at J, with 3 bases between. CDR1 and CDR2 from the germline V gene are MDHEN and SYDVKM. The CDR3 length is 10 residues. CDR3 in DNA: TGTGCCAGCAGTCTAAATGAGCAGTTCTTC. As protein: CASSLNEQFF.

V and J are TRBV9 and TRBJ2-5; possible D gene TRBD2, 7 bases. Germline loops: CDR1 SGDLS, CDR2 YYNGEE. The CDR3 sequence is 17 residues long. V lost 3 bases to trimming and J lost 5 bases, with 23 bases between them. In DNA form, the CDR3 reads TGTGCCAGCAGCGCCCGGGGGGCAGGGACCTTCAGCGAGACCCAGTACTTC. Translating gives CASSARGAGTFSETQYF.

This clone was observed a single time. The rearrangement uses TRBV4-2 and TRBJ1-2; D call uncertain. Germline V gene data show CDR1 as LGHNA and CDR2 as YNFKEQ. V lost 0 bases, J lost 4 bases, and 12 bases lay in between. This CDR3 contains 15 residues. DNA of the CDR3: TGTGCCAGCAGCCAAGATTTTGGAGTCAGCTATGGCTACACCTTC. Its translation: CASSQDFGVSYGYTF.

The chain has TRBV7-3 and TRBJ2-2; no definite D call. The CDR3 is 13 residues long. In germline, CDR1 is SGHTA, CDR2 FQGTGA. V shed 5 bases and J shed 3 bases, with 7 bases lying between them. The CDR3 coding sequence is TGTGCCAGCAGCACAGATTACACCGGGGAGCTGTTTTTT. The encoded protein is CASSTDYTGELFF. Filled out from reference TRBV7-3 and TRBJ2-2, the complete variable domain reads GAGVSQTPSNKVTEKGKYVELRCDPISGHTALYWYRQSLGQGPEFLIYFQGTGAADDSGLPNDRFFAVRPEGSVSTLKIQRTERGDSAVYLCASSTDYTGELFFGEGSRLTVL.

This chain joins TRBV29-1 and TRBJ2-7, with D possibly TRBD1 on 6 matching bases. CDR3 length: 12 amino acids. Germline assignment: CDR1 SQVTM and CDR2 ANQGSEA. V lost 5 bases, J lost 0 bases, and 8 bases lay in between. CDR3 residues: CSVWDNSYEQYV. As DNA, the CDR3 is TGCAGCGTTTGGGACAACTCCTACGAGCAGTACGTC.

The V call is TRBV4-1, the J call TRBJ1-4; TRBD1 agrees at 10 bases. V was pared by 4 bases and J by 5 bases, with 4 bases of the junction left unmatched. Germline CDR1 and CDR2: MGHRA and YSYEKL. The CDR3 covers 15 residues. DNA for the CDR3: TGCGCCAGCAGCCGCCTGGGACAGGGGAATGAAAAACTGTTTTTT. This gives the protein CASSRLGQGNEKLFF.

The chain recombines TRBV29-1 with TRBJ1-1; D is unclear. This CDR3 spans 14 amino acids. Germline V gene lookup returns CDR1 SQVTM and CDR2 ANQGSEA. V shed 3 bases and J shed 1 base, with 12 bases lying between them. The CDR3 loop is CSVDFVQPNTEAFF. The CDR3 region has the DNA TGCAGCGTTGACTTTGTACAGCCGAACACTGAAGCTTTCTTT. The whole variable domain, filled in from reference TRBV29-1 and TRBJ1-1, reads SAVISQKPSRDICQRGTSLTIQCQVDSQVTMMFWYRQQPGQSLTLIATANQGSEATYESGFVIDKFPISRPNLTFSTLTVSNMSPEDSSIYLCSVDFVQPNTEAFFGQGTRLTVV.

The chain combines TRBV7-6 with TRBJ1-6; 9 bases are shared with TRBD1. V shed 2 bases, J shed 14 bases, and the junction held 10 bases outside the gene matches. In germline, CDR1 is SGHVS, CDR2 FNYEAQ. This CDR3 region has 15 residues. The CDR3 region is CASSLTGQGTPSLHF. The CDR3 DNA sequence: TGTGCCAGCAGCTTAACGGGACAGGGCACACCCTCCCTCCACTTT.

The chain employs TRBV6-1 and TRBJ1-2, with a possible D match to TRBD1 (5 bases). Germline CDR1 MNHNS, CDR2 SASEGT. The V gene lost 7 bases and the J gene lost 4 bases, with 13 bases spanning the gap. The CDR3 is 13 amino acids. The CDR3 coding sequence is TGTGCCAGCACCAGTCGGGGGTCCTATGGCTACACCTTC. It translates to CASTSRGSYGYTF.

V is TRBV9 and J is TRBJ2-5; TRBD1 is a possible D gene (6 bases). Germline CDR1 and CDR2: SGDLS and YYNGEE. V was shortened by 0 bases and J by 2 bases, with 17 bases between the two germline ends. The CDR3 totals 17 residues. CDR3 region: CASSVADGQRLQETQYF. The CDR3 coding sequence is TGTGCCAGCAGCGTAGCTGACGGACAGAGACTACAAGAGACCCAGTACTTC.

The table lists this clone with a count of one. V gene TRBV7-3 combines with J gene TRBJ1-2; TRBD1 is a possible D gene (5 bases). The V and J ends lost 5 bases and 5 bases respectively, with 21 bases between them. The germline gives CDR1 SGHTA, CDR2 FQGTGA. The CDR3 extends over 16 amino acids. CDR3 protein: CASSPGGSEPRYGYTF. The CDR3 DNA reads TGTGCCAGCAGCCCCGGGGGGTCTGAGCCTAGGTATGGCTACACCTTC.

The chain is built from TRBV6-6 and TRBJ2-5, with D uncertain. Trimming removed 0 bases at V and 7 bases at J, with 3 bases between. The CDR3 length is 11 residues. Germline V gene sequence: CDR1 MNHNY, CDR2 SVGAGI (reference sequence). The CDR3 coding sequence is TGTGCCAGCAGTTACTCCGGGACCCAGTACTTC. This codes for CASSYSGTQYF.

The chain couples TRBV12-5 to TRBJ2-1; 7 bases agree with TRBD1. With 7 bases clipped from V and 2 bases from J, the junction kept 5 bases outside the gene matches. Germline V gene lookup returns CDR1 LGHNT and CDR2 FRNRAP. The CDR3 has 14 amino acids. In DNA form, the CDR3 reads TGTGCTAGTGATACCGACAGGGCCTACAATGAGCAGTTCTTC. The encoded protein is CASDTDRAYNEQFF.